This passage covers 25 T cell receptor beta chains from one sample sequenced in a study of blood T cells in healthy people across ages. Alongside a J-beta primer mix, a sample-barcoded 5' primer served in a second PCR lasting about 6 to 11 cycles. TCRdb processed the 5' RACE reads anew with MiXCR; each CDR3 protein has one entry. The data contain over 500,000 distinct CDR3 sequences, 52% of them singletons. Sequenced: blood. These receptors came from a woman aged 80 or older in good health.

The V and J genes are TRBV27 and TRBJ2-7; D unclear. V dropped 2 bases and J dropped 2 bases, with 13 bases sitting between them. Germline V gives CDR1 MNHEY, CDR2 SMNVEV (reference sequence). The CDR3 covers 15 residues. The CDR3 protein is CASSLKATPAYEQYF. In DNA, the CDR3 is TGTGCCAGCAGTTTAAAGGCAACCCCAGCCTACGAGCAGTACTTC.

This clonotype was counted a few times. This may be a read error: a much more frequent sequence differs by one nucleotide. The V and J genes are TRBV6-5 and TRBJ2-5; perhaps TRBD2 as D (6 bases). This CDR3 comprises 12 residues. V was trimmed by 11 bases and J by 11 bases, leaving 21 bases between them. Germline V gene sequence: CDR1 MNHEY, CDR2 SVGAGI. CDR3 region: CAYLTGDNEQYF. DNA of the CDR3: TGTGCCTACCTGACGGGAGATAATGAGCAGTACTTC.

V is TRBV29-1 and J is TRBJ2-1; 12 bases agree with TRBD2. Losses at the gene ends were 4 bases for V and 8 bases for J; bases not matched to a gene: 9. CDR1 and CDR2 (germline): SQVTM, ANQGSEA. The CDR3 length is 15 residues. The CDR3 reads CSVVASGRASDEQFF. The CDR3, as DNA: TGCAGCGTTGTGGCTAGCGGGAGGGCCAGCGATGAGCAGTTCTTC.

The rearrangement joins TRBV5-1 to TRBJ2-5; 7 bases fit TRBD1. The CDR3 has 13 residues. Losses at the gene ends were 8 bases for V and 2 bases for J; bases not matched to a gene: 6. Germline assignment: CDR1 SGHRS and CDR2 YFSETQ. The CDR3 spells CASRDRPQETQYF. The CDR3 DNA reads TGCGCCAGTAGGGACAGACCTCAAGAGACCCAGTACTTC.

In regard to this clonotype: This may be a read error, as it is one base from a much larger clone. This chain connects TRBV2 to TRBJ2-3; TRBD2 matches 7 bases. The CDR3 has 15 residues. Germline V gene sequence: CDR1 SNHLY, CDR2 FYNNEI. Germline trimming cut 3 bases from V and 2 bases from J; bases unmatched to any gene: 5. CDR3 residues: CASSDPRGDTDTQYF. CDR3 DNA sequence: TGTGCCAGCAGTGACCCCCGGGGGGACACAGATACGCAGTATTTT.

Ten or more counts support this clonotype. The genes are TRBV5-1 and TRBJ1-2; D unresolved. This CDR3 region has 15 residues. The germline V and J ends were trimmed by 0 bases and 4 bases, with 13 bases remaining between them. Germline CDR1 SGHRS, CDR2 YFSETQ. The CDR3 region has the DNA TGCGCCAGCAGCTTGGAAGGACGGAGGAGCTATGGCTACACCTTC. This gives the protein CASSLEGRRSYGYTF.

This clonotype turned up a few times. The chain employs TRBV7-8 and TRBJ1-1; D is ambiguous. V gave up 5 bases and J gave up 10 bases, with 14 bases separating them. The germline gives CDR1 SGHVS, CDR2 FQNEAQ. CDR3 length: 12 residues. This CDR3 is CASSPNGQRAFF. The CDR3 DNA is TGTGCCAGCAGCCCAAATGGGCAAAGAGCTTTCTTT.

The sample holds one count of this clonotype. The rearrangement uses TRBV12-3 or TRBV12-4 and TRBJ1-5; D is perhaps TRBD1 (6 bases). The V end was cut by 4 bases, the J end by 3 bases, with 13 bases between. This CDR3 contains 15 residues. The CDR3 nucleotides are TGTGCCAGCAGTTCCTACAGGGAGCACAATCAGCCCCAGCATTTT. Translated, it gives CASSSYREHNQPQHF.

This clonotype was observed once. The genes are TRBV10-3 and TRBJ2-3; a weak D match, TRBD2 (6 bases). Trimming left V 2 bases short and J 0 bases short, with 6 bases between. Germline V CDR1 and CDR2: ENHRY, SYGVKD. This CDR3 region has 14 residues. CDR3 coding DNA: TGTGCCATCAGTGAGGCGGGGAGCACAGATACGCAGTATTTT. Its translation is CAISEAGSTDTQYF.

This clonotype was counted at least ten times. The rearrangement joins TRBV28 to TRBJ2-7; D is uncertain. Trimming cost V 9 bases and J 7 bases, with 13 bases left between them. The CDR3 extends over 11 amino acids. Germline assignment: CDR1 MDHEN and CDR2 SYDVKM. The DNA of the CDR3 is TGTGCCAGTTCAAGGGTGCGGGAGCAGTACTTC. Encoded protein: CASSRVREQYF.

In its sample, this clonotype was seen a few times. The chain links TRBV12-3 or TRBV12-4 to TRBJ1-1, with D uncertain. This CDR3 is built from 13 residues. V lost 2 bases, J lost 2 bases, and 6 bases lay in between. The CDR3 region has the DNA TGTGCCAGCAGTTTAATTCGTAACACTGAAGCTTTCTTT. Amino acid sequence: CASSLIRNTEAFF.

V and J are TRBV20-1 and TRBJ2-3; 11 bases map to TRBD2. Germline loops: CDR1 DFQATT, CDR2 SNEGSKA (reference sequence). The CDR3 is 13 amino acids. After removal of 3 bases from V and 5 bases from J, the junction contained 1 base not matched to a gene. The CDR3 reads CSASTSGGDTQYF. DNA for the CDR3: TGCAGTGCTAGCACTAGCGGGGGAGATACGCAGTATTTT.

As concerns this clonotype: This may be a read error, as it is one base from a much larger clone. The V and J genes are TRBV12-3 or TRBV12-4 and TRBJ1-2, with a possible D match to TRBD1 (5 bases). V was pared by 7 bases and J by 6 bases, with 18 bases between. This CDR3 has 14 amino acids. The CDR3 nucleotides read TGTGCCAGCATCATGTGGGGGGGGAACGATGGCTACACCTTC. Amino acids: CASIMWGGNDGYTF.

The J gene is TRBJ2-2, the V gene TRBV7-9; TRBD1 matches at 9 bases. Germline V gene lookup returns CDR1 SEHNR and CDR2 FQNEAQ (reference sequence). The V gene end was trimmed by 5 bases and the J gene end by 0 bases; junction bases not matched to a gene: 10. The CDR3 runs to 18 residues. CDR3: CASSNSPTGGPNTGELFF. Here the CDR3 DNA reads TGTGCCAGCAGCAACTCACCTACAGGGGGCCCGAACACCGGGGAGCTGTTTTTT.

This clonotype was counted once. The V and J genes are TRBV11-2 and TRBJ2-4; no clear D gene. CDR1 is SGHAT and CDR2 is FQNNGV in the germline V gene. Trimming shortened V by 1 base and J by 13 bases, and 8 bases separated the two germline ends. The CDR3 is 11 amino acids. The CDR3 sequence is CASSLGSVQYF. CDR3 DNA sequence: TGTGCCAGCAGCTTAGGTTCGGTGCAGTACTTC.

V gene TRBV20-1 combines with J gene TRBJ2-5, with D possibly being TRBD2 (7 bases). The germline CDR1 and CDR2 sequences are DFQATT and SNEGSKA (reference sequence). V was trimmed by 0 bases and J by 11 bases, leaving 13 bases between them. This CDR3 region has 12 residues. In nucleotides, the CDR3 is TGCAGTGCTAGAGAGGGGGGGGCTTTGCAGTACTTC. It translates to CSAREGGALQYF.

The chain employs TRBV7-9 and TRBJ1-2, with 10 nucleotides matching TRBD1. Looked up from germline, CDR1 is SEHNR and CDR2 is FQNEAQ (reference sequence). The CDR3 loop spans 18 amino acids. V lost 5 bases, J lost 5 bases, and 17 bases stayed unmatched. The CDR3 reads CASSLRRDRGREEYGYTF. Written as DNA, the CDR3 is TGTGCCAGCAGCCTTCGCCGAGACAGGGGGCGAGAGGAGTATGGCTACACCTTC.

Ten or more counts support this clonotype. The chain links TRBV7-2 to TRBJ2-7; TRBD1 aligns across 8 bases. The CDR3 is 14 amino acids. With 2 bases clipped from V and 3 bases from J, the junction kept 3 bases outside the gene matches. Per the germline V gene, CDR1 is SGHTA and CDR2 is FQGNSA. In nucleotides, the CDR3 is TGTGCCAGCAGCTTAAACACAGGGGGCTACGAGCAGTACTTC. Protein sequence: CASSLNTGGYEQYF.

At least ten counts were recorded for this clonotype. The chain joins TRBV7-2 to TRBJ2-5, with 10 bases aligning to TRBD2. The junction had 13 bases not matched to a gene; V was cut back by 5 bases and J by 13 bases. Germline V gene lookup returns CDR1 SGHTA and CDR2 FQGNSA. The CDR3 has 14 residues. The CDR3 nucleotides are TGTGCCAGCAGCCCTCCGATTGGACTAGCGGAACGGTACTTC. The encoded protein is CASSPPIGLAERYF.

Only a few counts were recorded for this clonotype. A much larger clone lies a single base off, so this may be a read error. V usage is TRBV12-3 or TRBV12-4 and J usage is TRBJ2-1; D not resolved. CDR3 length equals 13 residues. V gave up 5 bases and J gave up 8 bases, with 13 bases separating them. The CDR3 region is CASSVGLQYEQFF. CDR3 in DNA: TGTGCCAGCAGTGTCGGTTTGCAGTATGAGCAGTTCTTC.

A note on this clonotype: A much larger clone is a single base away; this may be a read error. This chain links TRBV6-6 with TRBJ2-1; a weak D match, TRBD1 (6 bases). This CDR3 is built from 13 residues. Germline CDR1 MNHNY, CDR2 SVGAGI (reference sequence). This CDR3 is CASSYLQGYERFF. The CDR3 nucleotides are TGTGCCAGCAGTTACCTACAGGGTTATGAGCGGTTCTTC.

This chain joins TRBV7-9 and TRBJ2-5; TRBD1 matches 9 bases. Germline V gene sequence: CDR1 SEHNR, CDR2 FQNEAQ (reference sequence). The trim removed 4 bases at V and 4 bases at J, leaving 4 bases unmatched. This CDR3 spans 14 amino acids. In DNA, the CDR3 is TGTGCCAGCAGCTGGGGACAGGGAGGAGAGACCCAGTACTTC. Amino acids: CASSWGQGGETQYF.

This clonotype was observed a handful of times. J is TRBJ2-5 and V is TRBV7-9; D may correspond to TRBD1 or TRBD2 (5 bases each). CDR3 length: 16 residues. Germline V lookup: CDR1 SEHNR, CDR2 FQNEAQ (reference sequence). Between the trimmed V and J ends, which lost 4 bases and 4 bases, there was a span of 19 bases. This CDR3 is CASSSGTRVPSETQYF. The CDR3 DNA is TGTGCCAGCAGCTCAGGGACGCGGGTGCCCTCAGAGACCCAGTACTTC.

This clonotype came up many times. The CDR3, as DNA: TGCAGTGCTAGAGATCAGGGGACGTACAACTACGAGCAGTACTTC. Translating it yields CSARDQGTYNYEQYF. The rearrangement uses TRBV20-1 and TRBJ2-7; D perhaps matches TRBD1 (6 bases). The CDR3 sequence is 15 residues long. The germline V gene encodes CDR1 DFQATT and CDR2 SNEGSKA (reference sequence). Trimming took off 0 bases at V and 3 bases at J, with 15 bases between the two ends.

The rearrangement joins TRBV9 to TRBJ2-1; 9 nucleotides match TRBD1. Germline CDR1 SGDLS, CDR2 YYNGEE. The CDR3 loop spans 18 amino acids. With 3 bases clipped from V and 0 bases from J, the junction kept 10 bases outside the gene matches. The CDR3 sequence: CASSARRGDRVSYNEQFF. DNA for the CDR3: TGTGCCAGCAGCGCCCGAAGAGGGGACAGGGTCTCCTACAATGAGCAGTTCTTC.